This is a list of T cell receptor beta chains from one sample in a study of CD8 T cells in Susac syndrome. In TCRdb, the immunoSEQ multiplex PCR reads were re-called with MiXCR into one record per CDR3 protein. The sample contains some 110,000 distinct CDR3 sequences, over 90% of which appear only once. What was sequenced was CD4+ T cells from PBMCs. The receptors were sampled from a human donor with Susac syndrome. The CDR3 runs from the conserved cysteine through the conserved F or W. The order of the fields is CDR3 length, V gene, clone size, CDR3 protein. Where a row states a size, it is once, few, many or the class of an expanded clone; other rows omit it.

14 | TRBV20-1 | NA | CSAREDTSYNEQFF
13 | TRBV30 | NA | CAVPRASEDTQYF
15 | TRBV30 | NA | CAWSAAGGSQETQYF
15 | TRBV4-3 | NA | CASSQALLGTGELFF
17 | TRBV19 | NA | CASSISRTGGSGETQYF
15 | TRBV5-1 | NA | CASSLPSGHPSGYTF
11 | TRBV12-3/TRBV12-4 | NA | CASSWEGEVFF
14 | TRBV20-1 | NA | CSAYDLRAKNIQYF
17 | TRBV28 | once | CASSEDGTSGAIYEQYF
15 | TRBV5-1 | NA | CASSLIAGASDTQYF